This T cell receptor beta chain was sequenced for a study of blood T cell repertoires in COVID-19. Germline V lookup: CDR1 SGHTA, CDR2 FQGNSA. V lost 5 bases to trimming and J lost 2 bases, with 16 bases between them. This CDR3 spans 16 amino acids. Here immunoSEQ multiplex PCR was the method, and the copy in TCRdb shows in-frame clones only, minus some. In the table there are 70,000 to 95,000 clones, roughly 87% of which are singletons. Sequencing input: peripheral blood. This sequence originates from an elderly woman with active COVID-19. The chain is built from TRBV7-2 and TRBJ1-5, with D possibly being TRBD1 (6 bases). The CDR3 loop is CASSLRQDARNQPQHF. The CDR3 coding sequence is TGTGCCAGCAGCCTCAGACAGGATGCCCGCAATCAGCCCCAGCATTTT.